The 10 T cell receptor beta chains listed next were all sequenced from one sample in a study of blood T cell repertoires in COVID-19. The method was immunoSEQ multiplex PCR; TCRdb's version includes in-frame clones alone and lacks a portion of them. The sample contains about 300,000 clones, 70% to 90% of which appear only once. The sample was peripheral blood. The origin of the receptors is a woman aged 25 to 39 who had recovered from COVID-19.

The sample holds one count of this clone. The rearrangement joins TRBV9 to TRBJ2-3; 8 bases are shared with TRBD2. The CDR3 is 16 amino acids. Germline values: CDR1 SGDLS, CDR2 YYNGEE. The junction had 4 bases not matched to a gene; V was cut back by 0 bases and J by 1 base. The CDR3 region is CASSVVLAGGTDTQYF. The DNA of the CDR3 is TGTGCCAGCAGCGTAGTTCTAGCGGGCGGCACAGATACGCAGTATTTT.

The chain couples TRBV15 to TRBJ2-3; TRBD2 agrees at 10 bases. J lost 2 bases, V lost 1 base, and 6 bases had no gene match. The CDR3 is 17 residues long. Germline V gene data show CDR1 as LNHNV and CDR2 as YYDKDF (reference sequence). CDR3 sequence: CATSRGSAGGPTDTQYF. CDR3 DNA: TGTGCCACCAGCAGAGGATCAGCGGGGGGGCCCACAGATACGCAGTATTTT.

The gene calls are TRBV11-1 and TRBJ2-7; D is possibly TRBD1 (5 bases). Germline V gives CDR1 SGHAT, CDR2 FQDESV (reference sequence). The ends were cut back, 1 base at V and 1 base at J, with 11 bases in the middle. The CDR3 runs to 15 residues. The CDR3 here is CASSLGRVQSYEQYF. The CDR3 DNA reads as TGTGCCAGCAGCTTAGGCAGGGTGCAATCCTACGAGCAGTACTTC.

The rearrangement joins TRBV12-3 or TRBV12-4 to TRBJ1-2; 8 positions agree with TRBD1. The CDR3 runs to 13 residues. J gave up 7 bases and V 6 bases, and 7 bases lay outside the gene matches. CDR3 bases: TGTGCCAGCAGCCGGACAGGGTCAGGTGGCTACACCTTC. Protein product: CASSRTGSGGYTF.

The chain is built from TRBV6-5 and TRBJ2-7, with D possibly matching TRBD1 (5 bases). This CDR3 comprises 12 residues. Germline assignment: CDR1 MNHEY and CDR2 SVGAGI. V lost 5 bases to trimming and J lost 8 bases, with 13 bases between them. The CDR3 protein is CASSPDKDKQYF. The CDR3 DNA reads TGTGCCAGCAGTCCGGACAAGGATAAGCAGTACTTC.

V and J are TRBV6-1 and TRBJ2-7; 11 bases map to TRBD2. Germline V lookup: CDR1 MNHNS, CDR2 SASEGT. V dropped 1 base and J dropped 4; count of bases not matched to a gene: 9. This CDR3 region has 17 residues. CDR3 in amino acids: CASSEGRTSGLLYEQYF. CDR3 nucleotide sequence: TGTGCCAGCAGTGAAGGGAGGACTAGCGGGTTGTTATACGAGCAGTACTTC.

The chain recombines TRBV28 with TRBJ1-2; perhaps TRBD1 as D (6 bases). The CDR3 consists of 14 residues. V shed 5 bases and J shed 5 bases, with 15 bases lying between them. The germline gives CDR1 MDHEN, CDR2 SYDVKM. CDR3 nucleotides: TGTGCCAGCAGTCTTGGGGGGGCAGCTTATGGCTACACCTTC. Translation: CASSLGGAAYGYTF.

The chain is built from TRBV19 and TRBJ1-6, with 9 positions matching TRBD1. This CDR3 is built from 16 residues. J lost 11 bases, V lost 5 bases, and 13 bases had no gene match. The V gene's germline CDR1 is LNHDA and CDR2 SQIVND (reference sequence). Here the CDR3 reads CASSAKPGQGITPLHF. Written as DNA, the CDR3 is TGTGCCAGTAGTGCCAAGCCGGGACAGGGTATTACACCCCTCCACTTT.

The V and J genes are TRBV2 and TRBJ2-3, with TRBD1 matching over 7 bases. Trimming cost V 8 bases and J 0 bases; bases outside gene matches: 11. The CDR3 totals 16 residues. Germline loops: CDR1 SNHLY, CDR2 FYNNEI. The CDR3, as DNA: TGTGCCAGCGAACGGAAAGACAGGGCTAGCACAGATACGCAGTATTTT. Its translation: CASERKDRASTDTQYF.

This clone was seen a single time. The chain employs TRBV5-6 and TRBJ2-2; D call uncertain. CDR1 is SGHDT and CDR2 is YYEEEE in the germline V gene. The CDR3 is 14 residues long. Between the trimmed V and J ends, which lost 4 bases and 7 bases, there was a span of 14 bases. Here the CDR3 reads CASSLTEVVGELFF. The CDR3 bases are TGTGCCAGCAGCCTAACTGAGGTTGTCGGGGAGCTGTTTTTT. Full variable domain (rest looked up from reference TRBV5-6 and TRBJ2-2): DAGVTQSPTHLIKTRGQQVTLRCSPKSGHDTVSWYQQALGQGPQFIFQYYEEEERQRGNFPDRFSGHQFPNYSSELNVNALLLGDSALYLCASSLTEVVGELFFGEGSRLTVL.